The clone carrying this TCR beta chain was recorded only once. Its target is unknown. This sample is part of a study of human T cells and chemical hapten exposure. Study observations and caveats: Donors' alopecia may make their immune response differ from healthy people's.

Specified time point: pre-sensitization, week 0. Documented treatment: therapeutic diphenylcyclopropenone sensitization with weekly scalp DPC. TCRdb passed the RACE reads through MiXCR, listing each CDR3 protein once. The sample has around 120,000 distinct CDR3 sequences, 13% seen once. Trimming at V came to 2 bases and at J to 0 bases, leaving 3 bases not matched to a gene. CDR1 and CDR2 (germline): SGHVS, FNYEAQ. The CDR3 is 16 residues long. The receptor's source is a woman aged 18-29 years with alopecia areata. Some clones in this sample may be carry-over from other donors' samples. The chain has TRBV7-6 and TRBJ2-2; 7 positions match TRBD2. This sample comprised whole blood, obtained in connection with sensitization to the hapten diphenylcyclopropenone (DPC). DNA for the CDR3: TGTGCCAGCAGCTTACCTAGCGGAACGAACACCGGGGAGCTGTTTTTT. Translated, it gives CASSLPSGTNTGELFF.